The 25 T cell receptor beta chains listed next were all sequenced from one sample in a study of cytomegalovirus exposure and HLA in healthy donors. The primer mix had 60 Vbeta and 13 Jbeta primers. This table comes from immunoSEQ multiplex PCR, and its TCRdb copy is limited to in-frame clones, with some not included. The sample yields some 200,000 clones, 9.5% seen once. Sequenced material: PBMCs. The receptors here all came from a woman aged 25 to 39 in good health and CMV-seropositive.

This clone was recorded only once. CDR3 coding DNA: TGTGCCAGCAGCTTGGACAGGGGGCTTGGCTACACCTTC. Amino acid sequence: CASSLDRGLGYTF. The chain carries TRBV7-2 and TRBJ1-2; 11 bases align to TRBD1. The V segment lost 3 bases and the J segment 7 bases; nucleotides outside the gene matches: 1. CDR3 length equals 13 residues. Germline CDR1 is SGHTA and CDR2 is FQGNSA.

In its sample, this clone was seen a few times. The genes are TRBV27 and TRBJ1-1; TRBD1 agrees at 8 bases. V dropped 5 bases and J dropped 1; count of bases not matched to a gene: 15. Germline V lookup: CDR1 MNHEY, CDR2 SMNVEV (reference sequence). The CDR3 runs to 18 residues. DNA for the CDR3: TGTGCCAGCAGTCCTTGGCGGACAGGGAAAAGGGAGAACACTGAAGCTTTCTTT. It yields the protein CASSPWRTGKRENTEAFF.

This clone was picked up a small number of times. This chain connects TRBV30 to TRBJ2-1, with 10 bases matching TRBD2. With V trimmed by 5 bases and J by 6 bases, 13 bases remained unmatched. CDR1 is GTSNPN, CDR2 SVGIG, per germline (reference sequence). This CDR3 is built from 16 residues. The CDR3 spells CAWEFLAGGQGNEQFF. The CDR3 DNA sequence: TGTGCCTGGGAGTTTTTAGCGGGAGGTCAGGGCAATGAGCAGTTCTTC.

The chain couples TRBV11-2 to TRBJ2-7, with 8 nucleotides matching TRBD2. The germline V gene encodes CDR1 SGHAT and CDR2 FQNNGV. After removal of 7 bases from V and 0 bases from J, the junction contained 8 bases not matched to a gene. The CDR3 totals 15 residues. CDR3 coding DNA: TGTGCCAGCAAAGCCACGGGAGGGAGCTCCTACGAGCAGTACTTC. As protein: CASKATGGSSYEQYF. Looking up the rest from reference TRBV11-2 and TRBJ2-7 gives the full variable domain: EAGVAQSPRYKIIEKRQSVAFWCNPISGHATLYWYQQILGQGPKLLIQFQNNGVVDDSQLPKDRFSAERLKGVDSTLKIQPAKLEDSAVYLCASKATGGSSYEQYFGPGTRLTVT.

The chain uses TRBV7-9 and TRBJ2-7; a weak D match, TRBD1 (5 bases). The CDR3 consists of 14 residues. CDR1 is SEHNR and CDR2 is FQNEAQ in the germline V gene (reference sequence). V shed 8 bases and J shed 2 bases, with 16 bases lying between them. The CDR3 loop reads CASQGAPHPYEQYF. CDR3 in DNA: TGTGCCAGCCAAGGGGCGCCGCACCCCTACGAGCAGTACTTC.

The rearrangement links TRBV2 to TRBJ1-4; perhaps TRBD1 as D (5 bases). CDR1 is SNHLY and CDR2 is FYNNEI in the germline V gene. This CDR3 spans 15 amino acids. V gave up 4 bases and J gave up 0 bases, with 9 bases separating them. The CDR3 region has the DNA TGTGCCAGCAGTGGGACACTTGCAACTAATGAAAAACTGTTTTTT. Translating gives CASSGTLATNEKLFF.

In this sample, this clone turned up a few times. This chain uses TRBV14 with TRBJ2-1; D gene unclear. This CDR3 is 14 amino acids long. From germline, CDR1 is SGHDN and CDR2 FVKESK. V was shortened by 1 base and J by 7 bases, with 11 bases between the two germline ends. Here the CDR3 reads CASSQGRLLNEQFF. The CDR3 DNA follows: TGTGCCAGCAGCCAAGGACGGTTACTAAATGAGCAGTTCTTC.

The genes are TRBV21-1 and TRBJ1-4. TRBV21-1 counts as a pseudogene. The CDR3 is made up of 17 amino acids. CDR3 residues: CASSNQAQEGSNEKLFF. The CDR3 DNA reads TGTGCCAGCAGCAATCAGGCCCAGGAGGGAAGTAATGAAAAACTGTTTTTT.

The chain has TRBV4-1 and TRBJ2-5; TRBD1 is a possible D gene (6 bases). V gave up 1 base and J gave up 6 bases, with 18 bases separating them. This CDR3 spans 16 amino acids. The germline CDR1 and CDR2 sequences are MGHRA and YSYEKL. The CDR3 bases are TGCGCCAGCAGCCAAGTTTTACAGGGTCGCAATCAGACCCAGTACTTC. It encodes CASSQVLQGRNQTQYF.

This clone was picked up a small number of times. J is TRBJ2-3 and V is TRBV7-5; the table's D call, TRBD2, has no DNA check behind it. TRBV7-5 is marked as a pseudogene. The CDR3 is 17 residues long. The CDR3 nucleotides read TGTGCCAGAAGCTTATTGGGGACTAGCGGGATGGGTGATACGCAGTATTTT. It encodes CARSLLGTSGMGDTQYF.

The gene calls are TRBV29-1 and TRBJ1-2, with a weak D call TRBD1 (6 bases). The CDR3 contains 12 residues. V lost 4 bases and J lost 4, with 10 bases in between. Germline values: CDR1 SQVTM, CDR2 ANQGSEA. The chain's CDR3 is CSVGGGSYGYTF. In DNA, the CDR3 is TGCAGCGTTGGGGGGGGCAGCTATGGCTACACCTTC. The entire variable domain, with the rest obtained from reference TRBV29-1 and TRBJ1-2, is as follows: SAVISQKPSRDICQRGTSLTIQCQVDSQVTMMFWYRQQPGQSLTLIATANQGSEATYESGFVIDKFPISRPNLTFSTLTVSNMSPEDSSIYLCSVGGGSYGYTFGSGTRLTVV.

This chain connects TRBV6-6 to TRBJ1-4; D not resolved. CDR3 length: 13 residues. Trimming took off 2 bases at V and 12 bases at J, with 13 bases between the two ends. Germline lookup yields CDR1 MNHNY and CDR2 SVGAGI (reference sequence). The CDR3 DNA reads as TGTGCCAGCAGTTACATCAGCGGGAACGAACTGTTTTTT. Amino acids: CASSYISGNELFF.

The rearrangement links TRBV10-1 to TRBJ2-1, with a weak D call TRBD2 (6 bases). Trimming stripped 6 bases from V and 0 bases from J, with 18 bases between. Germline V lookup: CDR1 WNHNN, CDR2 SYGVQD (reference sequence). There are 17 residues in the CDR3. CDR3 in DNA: TGCGCCAGCAGCCCAGGGTGGAGGGCTAGCTCCTACAATGAGCAGTTCTTC. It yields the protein CASSPGWRASSYNEQFF.

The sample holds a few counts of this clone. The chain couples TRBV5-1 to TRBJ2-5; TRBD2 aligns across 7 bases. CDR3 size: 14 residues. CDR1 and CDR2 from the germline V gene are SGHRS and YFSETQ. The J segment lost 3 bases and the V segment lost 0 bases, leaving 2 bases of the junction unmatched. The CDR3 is CASSLGAGEETQYF. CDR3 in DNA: TGCGCCAGCAGCTTGGGCGCGGGAGAAGAGACCCAGTACTTC.

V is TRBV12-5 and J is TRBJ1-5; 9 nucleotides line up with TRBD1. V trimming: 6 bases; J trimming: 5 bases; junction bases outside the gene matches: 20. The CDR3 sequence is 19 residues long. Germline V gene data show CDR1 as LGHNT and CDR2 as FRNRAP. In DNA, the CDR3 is TGTGCTAGTGGCCTATTGCAACACAGGGGGCCGGCAGGAGATCAGCCCCAGCATTTT. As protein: CASGLLQHRGPAGDQPQHF.

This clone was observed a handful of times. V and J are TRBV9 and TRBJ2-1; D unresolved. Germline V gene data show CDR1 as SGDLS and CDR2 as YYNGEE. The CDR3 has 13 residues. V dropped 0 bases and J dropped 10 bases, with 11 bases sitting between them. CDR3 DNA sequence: TGTGCCAGCAGCGTAGACATTTTGCAGGAGCAGTTCTTC. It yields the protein CASSVDILQEQFF.

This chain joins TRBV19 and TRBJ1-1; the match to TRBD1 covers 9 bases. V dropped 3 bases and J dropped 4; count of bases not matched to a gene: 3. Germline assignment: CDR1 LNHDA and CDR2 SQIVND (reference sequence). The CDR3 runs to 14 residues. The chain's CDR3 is CASSINRGLTEAFF. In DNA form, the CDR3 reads TGTGCCAGTAGTATCAACAGGGGGCTCACTGAAGCTTTCTTT.

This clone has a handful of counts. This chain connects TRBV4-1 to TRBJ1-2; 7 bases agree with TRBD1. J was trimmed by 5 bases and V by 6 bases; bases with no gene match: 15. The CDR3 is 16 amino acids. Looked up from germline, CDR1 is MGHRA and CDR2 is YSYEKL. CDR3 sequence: CASSLDDRDDLYGYTF. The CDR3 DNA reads TGCGCCAGCAGTCTCGACGACAGGGATGATTTATATGGCTACACCTTC.

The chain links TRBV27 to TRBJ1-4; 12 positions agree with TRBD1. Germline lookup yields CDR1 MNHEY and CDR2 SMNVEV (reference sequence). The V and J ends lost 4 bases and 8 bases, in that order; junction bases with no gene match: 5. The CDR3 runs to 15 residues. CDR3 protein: CASSSGQGAREKLFF. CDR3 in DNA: TGTGCCAGCAGTTCGGGACAGGGGGCAAGAGAAAAACTGTTTTTT.

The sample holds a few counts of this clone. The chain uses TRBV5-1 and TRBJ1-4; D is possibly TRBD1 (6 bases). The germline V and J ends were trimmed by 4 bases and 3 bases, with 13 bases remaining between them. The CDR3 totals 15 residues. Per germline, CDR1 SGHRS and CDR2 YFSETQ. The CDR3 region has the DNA TGCGCCAGCAGCGACCACAGGGTGGCTAATGAAAAACTGTTTTTT. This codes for CASSDHRVANEKLFF.

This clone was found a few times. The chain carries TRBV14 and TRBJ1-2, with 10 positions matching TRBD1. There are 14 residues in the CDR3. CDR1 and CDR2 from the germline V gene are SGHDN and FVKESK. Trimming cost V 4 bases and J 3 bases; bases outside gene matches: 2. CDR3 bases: TGTGCCAGCAGCCCCGGGACAGGGGACTATGGCTACACCTTC. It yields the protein CASSPGTGDYGYTF.

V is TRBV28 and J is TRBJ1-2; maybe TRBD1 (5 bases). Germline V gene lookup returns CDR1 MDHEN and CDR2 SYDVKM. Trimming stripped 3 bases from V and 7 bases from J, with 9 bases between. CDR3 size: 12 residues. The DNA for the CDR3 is TGTGCCAGCAGTTTGACAGTGTTTGGCTACACCTTC. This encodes CASSLTVFGYTF.

DNA of the CDR3: TGCGCCAGCAGTGCCCTGGGACTAGCGGACAATGAGCAGTTCTTC. It encodes CASSALGLADNEQFF. The chain uses TRBV10-1 and TRBJ2-1; 11 bases fit TRBD2. With 4 bases clipped from V and 5 bases from J, the junction kept 4 bases outside the gene matches. This CDR3 contains 15 residues. The germline CDR1 and CDR2 sequences are WNHNN and SYGVQD (reference sequence).

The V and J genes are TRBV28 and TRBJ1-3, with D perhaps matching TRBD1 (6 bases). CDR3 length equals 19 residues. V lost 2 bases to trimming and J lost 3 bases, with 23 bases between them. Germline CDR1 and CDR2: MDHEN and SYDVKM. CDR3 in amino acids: CASSLTRGPLGFGGNTIYF. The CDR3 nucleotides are TGTGCCAGCAGTTTAACGCGGGGGCCCCTTGGATTTGGTGGAAACACCATATATTTT.

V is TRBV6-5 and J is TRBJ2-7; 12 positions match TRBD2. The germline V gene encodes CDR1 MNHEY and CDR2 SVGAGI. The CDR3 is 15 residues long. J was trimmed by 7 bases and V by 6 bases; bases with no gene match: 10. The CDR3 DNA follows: TGTGCCAGCAGCTGGGGGACTAGCGGGTCAAAGGAGCAGTACTTC. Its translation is CASSWGTSGSKEQYF.